A single T cell receptor beta chain is shown here with its context. What it recognizes is unknown. 13 Jbeta primers and 60 Vbeta primers were used for the PCR. The table came from immunoSEQ multiplex PCR; TCRdb's copy has only in-frame clones and leaves some out. Among some 170,000 clones listed, 77% were seen once. The record originates from a study of cytomegalovirus exposure and HLA in healthy donors. Study-level findings and limits: Later analysis showed TCR association rates varying by HLA locus, highest for DRB1 and lowest for HLA-C. Per a prior analysis, the majority of TCR beta V segments were productive roughly 90% or roughly 30% of the time.

Germline values: CDR1 SGHDT, CDR2 YYEEEE. V was pared by 0 bases and J by 5 bases, with 12 bases between. The CDR3 length is 15 residues. V is TRBV5-6 and J is TRBJ1-5; a possible D gene is TRBD1 (6 bases). The sample consisted of PBMCs. The origin of this receptor is an older woman in good health and CMV-seropositive. CDR3 in amino acids: CASSLDRALDQPQHF. DNA for the CDR3: TGTGCCAGCAGCTTGGACAGGGCTCTAGATCAGCCCCAGCATTTT.